The source of this T cell receptor beta chain is a study of T cell changes during pregnancy in multiple sclerosis (dated by TCRdb to the late 2010s). A note on the overall study: Changes in the T cell repertoire over the course of pregnancy were examined in this study in women with multiple sclerosis.

The CDR3 contains 16 residues, cysteine and phenylalanine counted. Only the CDR3 part of the read is kept: 48 bases, read in frame from the first base. The germline V gene sets CDR1 to KGHSH and CDR2 to LQKENI. For this chain, trimming is 6 bases at the V end and 6 bases at the J end, and the number of junction bases without a gene match is 12. Library preparation employed the immunoSEQ multiplex PCR assay. TCRdb limited this immuneACCESS table to in-frame rearrangements with V and J called. A share of clones is missing; checked studies link under half to unresolved V genes, and the rest is unexplained. Present in this sample are some 70,000 clones, approximately 90% of which were seen just once. The top ten constitute 1.4% to 1.5% of the sample. As to this clone: The specificity of this receptor is unknown. Base qualities are not recorded, but no much larger clone differs from it by a single base.

The chain is encoded by TRBV18 joined to TRBJ1-4, and 8 junctional nucleotides match TRBD1. Source: peripheral blood, taken in the third trimester of pregnancy. This sequence was found in a female donor with multiple sclerosis, enrolled in a pregnancy study. The CDR3 sequence is CASSLRGPGGDEKLFF. The bases are TGTGCCAGCTCGCTCAGGGGGCCGGGCGGGGATGAAAAACTGTTTTTT.